Listed below are T cell receptor beta chains from one sample, sequenced in a study of T cell changes during pregnancy in multiple sclerosis. Here immunoSEQ multiplex PCR was the method, and the copy in TCRdb shows in-frame clones only, minus some. The sample has more than 45,000 clones; roughly 91% are singletons. This material consisted of CD4+ T cells from peripheral blood mononuclear cells, taken in the second trimester of pregnancy. These receptors originate from a female donor with multiple sclerosis, enrolled in a pregnancy study. Each CDR3 is given with its conserved first and last residue. The D gene is left open where the match is weak. Clone size appears in some rows only: once, few, many, or a class for an expanded clone.

CASSTGGNTGELFF TGCGCCAGCAGCACGGGGGGTAACACCGGGGAGCTGTTTTTT TRBJ2-2 TRBD2 TRBV5-1 -
CASSDAGLHSPLHF TGTGCCAGCAGTGATGCAGGGCTACATTCACCCCTCCACTTT TRBJ1-6 - TRBV25-1 -
CASSLKGGGRAAPGQFF TGTGCCAGCAGCTTAAAAGGGGGCGGGAGGGCGGCACCGGGGCAGTTCTTC TRBJ2-1 TRBD2 TRBV7-9 -
CASSLSVAGLSNNEQFF TGTGCCAGCAGTTTAAGTGTTGCAGGGCTTTCTAACAATGAGCAGTTCTTC TRBJ2-1 - TRBV28 -
CASSTSGTTYEQYF TGTGCCAGCAGCACTAGCGGGACCACCTACGAGCAGTACTTC TRBJ2-7 TRBD2 TRBV9 few
CASSEFRSSRSYEQYF TGTGCCAGCAGTGAATTTAGGAGCAGCCGAAGCTACGAGCAGTACTTC TRBJ2-7 - TRBV6-1 -
CASGLSTGGDTEAFF TGTGCTAGTGGTTTGTCAACAGGGGGGGACACTGAAGCTTTCTTT TRBJ1-1 TRBD1 TRBV12-5 -
CAIRRTIRRFGEQYF TGTGCCATTAGAAGGACCATAAGGAGGTTTGGCGAGCAGTACTTC TRBJ2-7 - TRBV6-1 -
CASSLTLQGPGANVLTF TGTGCCAGCAGCTTAACCTTACAGGGACCTGGGGCCAACGTCCTGACTTTC TRBJ2-6 - TRBV7-3 once
CASSLIAASGGSGNEQFF TGTGCCAGCAGCTTAATAGCGGCTAGCGGGGGTTCTGGCAATGAGCAGTTCTTC TRBJ2-1 TRBD2 TRBV7-3 -
CASSPTGTVDQPQHF TGTGCCAGCAGCCCAACGGGGACAGTTGATCAGCCCCAGCATTTT TRBJ1-5 TRBD1 TRBV7-8 -
CASSISGTLNTGELFF TGTGCCAGCAGCATATCCGGGACTTTGAACACCGGGGAGCTGTTTTTT TRBJ2-2 - TRBV7-7 -
CASSLSPTGSYEQYF TGTGCCAGCAGTTTGTCTCCCACCGGCTCCTACGAGCAGTACTTC TRBJ2-7 - TRBV28 -
CARSSPDYDSYGYTF TGTGCCAGAAGCTCCCCGGACTACGACAGCTATGGCTACACCTTC TRBJ1-2 - TRBV5-3 -
CASRPPPTLTGGTEAFF TGTGCCAGCAGACCACCCCCGACTCTTACCGGGGGTACTGAAGCTTTCTTT TRBJ1-1 - TRBV27 once
CASSQWLAFDTQYF TGTGCCAGCAGCCAGTGGCTAGCTTTCGATACGCAGTATTTT TRBJ2-3 - TRBV4-2 -
CASSTSRDSYEQYF TGTGCCAGCAGCACAAGCCGGGACAGCTACGAGCAGTACTTC TRBJ2-7 TRBD1 TRBV13 -
CASLHEQVSTTDTQYF TGTGCCAGCCTACACGAACAGGTATCCACCACAGATACGCAGTATTTT TRBJ2-3 - TRBV2 -
CASTSGGRTGELFF TGTGCCAGCACGAGCGGGGGGAGGACCGGGGAGCTGTTTTTT TRBJ2-2 TRBD2 TRBV25-1 -
CASSPGQVNEQFF TGTGCCAGCTCACCGGGACAGGTCAATGAGCAGTTCTTC TRBJ2-1 TRBD1 TRBV18 once
CASRSSGGGRGDTQYF TGTGCAAGTCGTTCCTCGGGGGGGGGTCGGGGAGATACGCAGTATTTT TRBJ2-3 - TRBV12-2 -
CASSLVGGRDNGELFF TGTGCCAGCAGCTTAGTCGGTGGCCGGGACAACGGGGAGCTGTTTTTT TRBJ2-2 - TRBV7-8 -
CASTPVGGNEKLFF TGCGCCAGCACCCCGGTTGGGGGCAATGAAAAACTGTTTTTT TRBJ1-4 - TRBV5-1 -
CASRGWGGGSQETQYF TGTGCCAGCAGGGGCTGGGGCGGGGGGTCCCAAGAGACCCAGTACTTC TRBJ2-5 TRBD2 TRBV2 -
CASRSQGFGTPLHF TGTGCCAGCAGATCACAGGGTTTTGGGACACCCCTCCACTTT TRBJ1-6 - TRBV6-5 few
CASSEGSGWVGYTF TGTGCCAGCAGTGAAGGCAGCGGCTGGGTTGGCTACACCTTC TRBJ1-2 - TRBV25-1 -
CASRTDTGEVEKLFF TGTGCCAGCAGAACGGATACAGGGGAGGTTGAAAAACTGTTTTTT TRBJ1-4 TRBD1 TRBV6-5 -
CASSPRQGVGYTF TGTGCCAGCTCCCCGCGGCAGGGGGTCGGCTACACCTTC TRBJ1-2 TRBD1 TRBV6-1 -
CATGQGAGGKLFF TGTGCCACAGGACAGGGGGCCGGGGGAAAACTGTTTTTT TRBJ1-4 TRBD1 TRBV25-1 -
CASSVDGGVQYF TGTGCCAGCAGCGTAGATGGAGGGGTACAGTACTTC TRBJ2-5 - TRBV9 -
CATSSRVRPQHF TGTGCCACCAGCAGCCGGGTGCGGCCCCAGCATTTT TRBJ1-5 - TRBV15 -
CASSPRTTGGETQYF TGTGCCAGCTCACCTCGGACCACGGGGGGAGAGACCCAGTACTTC TRBJ2-5 TRBD2 TRBV18 -